One sample yielded the 26 T cell receptor beta chains listed below, sequenced in a study of tumor and adjacent non-tumor tissue in lung cancer. The library came from three nested PCR rounds adapted from ARM-PCR protocols. TCRdb ran MiXCR on the multiplex PCR reads and lists one entry per CDR3 protein. The data hold over 110,000 distinct CDR3 sequences, with approximately 72% observed a single time. This sample's RNA came from whole unsorted tissue. The specimen sequenced was lung tumor tissue. The origin of the receptors is a man in his sixties with small cell lung cancer.

For this clonotype: A much larger clone differs from this one at a single base, so this may be a read error. The final CDR3 position lacks the conserved phenylalanine or tryptophan, pointing to a likely read error. The chain links TRBV6-2 or TRBV6-3 to TRBJ2-7; 9 bases fit TRBD2. CDR3 size: 13 residues. With 8 bases clipped from V and 2 bases from J, the junction kept 4 bases outside the gene matches. Germline CDR1 and CDR2: MNHEY and SVGEGT. The CDR3 is CASGRLAAYEQYL. For the CDR3, the DNA is TGTGCCAGCGGACGACTAGCGGCCTACGAGCAGTACTTA.

On this clonotype: A much larger clone sits a single nucleotide away, making a read error possible. V is TRBV6-5 and J is TRBJ2-2, with D possibly TRBD2 on 5 matching bases. The CDR3 contains 13 residues. Germline lookup yields CDR1 MNHEY and CDR2 SVGAGI. CDR3 residues: CASSYGNTGELYF. CDR3 nucleotides: TGTGCCAGCAGTTACGGGAACACCGGGGAGCTGTATTTT.

For this clonotype: Relative to the germline gene, one junction end is altered; a read error may explain this. The chain employs TRBV7-9 and TRBJ1-2; unclear D gene. Germline CDR1 is SEHNR and CDR2 is FQNEAQ (reference sequence). The CDR3 length is 11 residues. The chain's CDR3 is CTSSLGYGYTF. In DNA form, the CDR3 reads TGTACCAGCAGCTTGGGATATGGCTACACCTTC. Full variable domain (rest looked up from reference TRBV7-9 and TRBJ1-2): DTGVSQNPRHKITKRGQNVTFRCDPISEHNRLYWYRQTLGQGPEFLTYFQNEAQLEKSRLLSDRFSAERPKGSFSTLEIQRTEQGDSAMYLCTSSLGYGYTFGSGTRLTVV.

This clonotype has only one observation. Germline and junction disagree at one end, which may indicate a read error. The V call is TRBV11-3, the J call TRBJ2-7, with TRBD2 as a possible D gene (6 bases). The CDR3 contains 13 residues. Per germline, CDR1 SGHNT and CDR2 YENEEA. The CDR3 DNA sequence: TGTCCCAGCAGCTCGGGTGGGGGGTTGGAGCAGTACTTC. Translated, it gives CPSSSGGGLEQYF.

Concerning this clonotype itself: The junction differs from germline at one of its ends, possibly a read error. V and J are TRBV12-3 or TRBV12-4 and TRBJ1-1; D might be TRBD1 (6 bases). This CDR3 spans 12 amino acids. The CDR3 reads CASSLGAGASFF. CDR3 nucleotides: TGTGCTAGCAGTTTAGGGGCAGGGGCATCTTTCTTT.

A word on this clonotype: A junction boundary mismatches the germline segment, possibly from a read error. The chain couples TRBV13 to TRBJ1-2, with D unresolved. Germline values: CDR1 PRHDT, CDR2 FYEKMQ (reference sequence). The CDR3 length is 12 residues. The CDR3: CASILGYYSYTF. Written as DNA, the CDR3 is TGTGCCAGCATCTTAGGCTACTATAGCTACACCTTC.

Comment on this clonotype: This may stem from a read error, because a much larger clone lies one nucleotide away. The chain has TRBV29-1 and TRBJ2-3, with TRBD1 identical over 10 bases. Germline loops: CDR1 SQVTM, CDR2 ANQGSEA. CDR3 size: 16 residues. V lost 7 bases, J lost 2 bases, and 12 bases stayed unmatched. This CDR3 reads CSADRGDRGATDTQYF. The CDR3 nucleotides read TGCAGCGCTGACCGGGGGGACAGGGGAGCCACAGATACGCAGTATTTT.

The gene calls are TRBV12-3 or TRBV12-4 and TRBJ2-1, with a weak D call TRBD2 (6 bases). Deletions cut 3 bases from V and 3 bases from J, with 12 bases between. This CDR3 spans 15 amino acids. In nucleotides, the CDR3 is TGTGCCAGCAGTTTTCGTAGCGGAGTCTACAATGAGCAGTTCTTC. Residues: CASSFRSGVYNEQFF.

This clonotype occurred once. The final CDR3 position lacks the conserved phenylalanine or tryptophan, pointing to a likely read error. The chain uses TRBV11-2 and TRBJ1-1, with D maybe TRBD1 (6 bases). The CDR3 has 17 amino acids. Germline CDR1 is SGHAT and CDR2 is FQNNGV. Trimming left V 4 bases short and J 10 bases short, with 28 bases between. In DNA form, the CDR3 reads TGTGCCAGCAGCTCAAAGCAGGGGCCAAGGATAAACAATGTAGCTTTCATT. It encodes CASSSKQGPRINNVAFI.

In the case of this clonotype: The missing conserved phenylalanine or tryptophan at the end of this CDR3 makes a read error likely. The CDR3 bases are TGTGCCAGCAGTAGGGACGGCACAAATATGCAGTATTCT. Translation: CASSRDGTNMQYS. V and J are TRBV28 and TRBJ2-3; D is tentatively TRBD1 or TRBD2 (5 bases each). V dropped 5 bases and J dropped 11 bases, with 17 bases sitting between them. The V gene's germline CDR1 is MDHEN and CDR2 SYDVKM. The CDR3 consists of 13 residues.

A remark on this clonotype: This sequence may be a read error, since a much larger clone differs from it by one base. It is likely a read error, because the conserved phenylalanine at the end of the CDR3 is missing. This sequence joins TRBV5-1 and TRBJ2-3; TRBD1 might be the D (5 bases). The CDR3 is 14 residues long. Germline CDR1 and CDR2: SGHRS and YFSETQ. Trimming took 2 bases from V and 5 from J, leaving 12 bases between them. The CDR3, as DNA: TGCGCCAGCAGCTTAGACACAGGTGGAGATACGCAGTATATT. Translating gives CASSLDTGGDTQYI.

This clonotype has a single count. One base away lies a much larger clone, so this may be a sequencing read error. The chain recombines TRBV20-1 with TRBJ2-5; D might be TRBD1 (6 bases). The CDR3 contains 13 residues. The germline V gene encodes CDR1 DFQATT and CDR2 SNEGSKA (reference sequence). The CDR3: CGASRQAQETQYF. The CDR3 DNA follows: TGCGGTGCTTCGCGACAGGCGCAAGAGACCCAGTACTTC.

The chain uses TRBV6-5 and TRBJ2-3; D not resolved. The CDR3 length is 14 residues. Trimming cost V 5 bases and J 1 base, with 10 bases left between them. The germline V gene encodes CDR1 MNHEY and CDR2 SVGAGI. For the CDR3, the DNA is TGTGCCAGCAGTGGCCGGTCCTGCACAGATACGCAGTATTTT. Its protein product is CASSGRSCTDTQYF.

Comment on this clonotype: At one of its ends the junction is not consistent with the germline gene, which may arise from a read error. The chain uses TRBV11-3 and TRBJ1-2; 7 nucleotides line up with TRBD1. Germline assignment: CDR1 SGHNT and CDR2 YENEEA. CDR3 length equals 15 residues. CDR3 nucleotides: TGTGCCAGCAGCTTATCGGACAGGCCTAACTACGGCTACACCTTC. Translating it yields CASSLSDRPNYGYTF.

This clonotype was seen only a few times. The genes are TRBV29-1 and TRBJ2-1; no clear D gene. CDR1 and CDR2 (germline): SQVTM, ANQGSEA. Trimming removed 2 bases at V and 2 bases at J, with 13 bases between. The CDR3 spans 15 residues. The CDR3 sequence is CSVESASNPYNEQFF. The CDR3, as DNA: TGCAGCGTTGAATCAGCGAGCAATCCCTACAATGAGCAGTTCTTC.

The CDR3 coding sequence is TGTGCCAGCAGTGAAGGTAGTGGGGGTGGGCAGCCCCAGCATTTT. Residues: CASSEGSGGGQPQHF. This chain joins TRBV2 and TRBJ1-5, with D perhaps TRBD1 (5 bases). Germline V gives CDR1 SNHLY, CDR2 FYNNEI. The CDR3 has 15 residues. With 1 base removed from V and 7 bases from J, the gap between germline ends came to 14 bases.

Here the CDR3 DNA reads TGTGCCACCATTCGATCGCCGAGCTCTGGAAACACCATATATTTT. This sequence encodes CATIRSPSSGNTIYF. This rearrangement joins TRBV6-1 to TRBJ1-3; D is undetermined. The length of the CDR3 is 15 residues. CDR1 is MNHNS, CDR2 SASEGT, per germline. Between the trimmed V and J ends, which lost 10 bases and 0 bases, there was a span of 16 bases.

This clonotype occurred a few times. Possible read error: a much larger clone is one base away. The chain carries TRBV14 and TRBJ2-5, with 13 bases aligning to TRBD2. The CDR3 extends over 16 amino acids. Germline V CDR1 and CDR2: SGHDN, FVKESK. With 7 bases clipped from V and 4 bases from J, the junction kept 9 bases outside the gene matches. The CDR3 nucleotides read TGTGCCAGCATCCGTGGACTAGCGGGAGTGGGAGAGACCCAGTACTTC. It translates to CASIRGLAGVGETQYF.

As for this clonotype: A much more abundant neighbour one base away suggests this may be a read error. V gene TRBV12-5 combines with J gene TRBJ1-1; a possible D gene is TRBD1 (6 bases). Germline assignment: CDR1 LGHNT and CDR2 FRNRAP. CDR3 length equals 12 residues. V was cut by 1 base and J by 9 bases, with 9 bases left in between. This CDR3 is CASGLGGPQAFF. CDR3 DNA sequence: TGTGCTAGTGGTTTGGGGGGGCCACAAGCTTTCTTT.

This clonotype was counted once. The chain links TRBV7-9 to TRBJ2-3, with 9 bases identical to TRBD2. V lost 5 bases, J lost 6 bases, and 6 bases stayed unmatched. Per the germline V gene, CDR1 is SEHNR and CDR2 is FQNEAQ (reference sequence). This CDR3 contains 14 residues. CDR3 protein: CASSIHSGSDTQYF. The CDR3 nucleotides read TGTGCCAGCAGCATACATAGCGGGAGTGATACGCAGTATTTT. Full variable domain (remainder filled in from reference TRBV7-9 and TRBJ2-3): DTGVSQNPRHKITKRGQNVTFRCDPISEHNRLYWYRQTLGQGPEFLTYFQNEAQLEKSRLLSDRFSAERPKGSFSTLEIQRTEQGDSAMYLCASSIHSGSDTQYFGPGTRLTVL.

This clonotype was picked up many times. This chain joins TRBV20-1 and TRBJ2-5, with 10 bases lining up with TRBD2. The CDR3 totals 13 residues. Germline V CDR1 and CDR2: DFQATT, SNEGSKA (reference sequence). V gave up 5 bases and J gave up 7 bases; unmatched junction bases: 7. CDR3 sequence (DNA): TGCAGTGCTCTAGCGGGAGAGGGGGGGACCCAGTACTTC. Its protein product is CSALAGEGGTQYF.

This clonotype has ten or more counts. The chain carries TRBV20-1 and TRBJ2-1; D not resolved. There are 15 residues in the CDR3. Trimming removed 6 bases from V and 3 bases from J, with 18 bases in between. The germline V gene encodes CDR1 DFQATT and CDR2 SNEGSKA (reference sequence). This CDR3 is CSANPQKTVYNEQFF. The CDR3, as DNA: TGCAGTGCCAATCCCCAGAAAACTGTCTACAATGAGCAGTTCTTC.

This sequence joins TRBV11-2 and TRBJ2-7, with D tentatively TRBD2 (6 bases). Germline V CDR1 and CDR2: SGHAT, FQNNGV. This CDR3 spans 13 amino acids. The germline V and J ends were trimmed by 10 bases and 5 bases, with 18 bases remaining between them. In DNA form, the CDR3 reads TGTGCCATCAGTTTGACGGACTATCACGAGCAGTACGTC. This encodes CAISLTDYHEQYV.

This clonotype was counted only a few times. CDR3 in DNA: TGTGCCAGCAGCCAACGCGATAGGGAGCAGTTCTTC. Residues: CASSQRDREQFF. The rearrangement joins TRBV5-4 to TRBJ2-1; D call uncertain. V was clipped by 4 bases and J by 10 bases, with 12 bases between them. The CDR3 sequence is 12 residues long. The V gene's germline CDR1 is SGHNT and CDR2 YYREEE (reference sequence).

CDR3 coding DNA: TGCGCCAGCAGTTCGGGACTAGCGGGAGTGGTGGACACAGATACGCAGTATTTT. Translating it yields CASSSGLAGVVDTDTQYF. This sequence joins TRBV5-1 and TRBJ2-3, with 14 positions matching TRBD2. Germline loops: CDR1 SGHRS, CDR2 YFSETQ. The CDR3 covers 18 residues. With V trimmed by 5 bases and J by 2 bases, 10 bases remained unmatched.

Comment on this clonotype: Being one base from a much bigger clone, this may be a read error. CDR3 DNA sequence: TGCGGTGCTAGTTTCGGTAGCGGTGCAGCCGATACGCAGTATTTT. Translating gives CGASFGSGAADTQYF. The V call is TRBV20-1, the J call TRBJ2-3, with D perhaps TRBD2 (6 bases). This CDR3 has 15 amino acids. Germline V CDR1 and CDR2: DFQATT, SNEGSKA (reference sequence).